Reported below is one T cell receptor beta chain. This clone was counted between two and nine times. Its target antigen remains unknown. Base qualities are missing; no much larger clone stands one base away. V and J are trimmed by 2 bases and 3 bases, and the gene matches miss 4 bases of the junction. The CDR3 measures 16 amino acids from cysteine to phenylalanine. The CDR3 DNA has 48 bases and is translated from base 1. The CDR1 and CDR2 encoded by the germline V gene (reference sequence) are LNHDA and SQIVND. The method behind the library was the immunoSEQ multiplex PCR assay. For the multiplex PCR, a mixture combining 60 forward primers for TCR Vbeta segments and 13 reverse primers for TCR Jbeta segments was used. The CDR3 region of rearranged TCR beta genes was amplified from genomic DNA with a multiplex PCR assay. The Illumina HiSeq System was used to sequence the amplified TCR beta libraries as 87-base-pair reads. Concerning the study's data processing: A later analysis tallied roughly 76 million unique TCR beta chains across the 700 or so repertoires, and approximately 11 million of those chains were shared by two or more donors. Raw reads were error-corrected and collapsed into unique sequences by a nearest-neighbor algorithm in which closely related sequences were merged to remove PCR and sequencing errors. V, D and J gene segments were assigned by aligning CDR3 sequences to IMGT reference sequences. For a sequence to be retained, at least a six-nucleotide match to both a V gene segment and a J gene segment was required. A rearrangement was called productive if the CDR3 had no stop codons and remained in frame with V and J, and every other rearrangement was called non-productive. Following IMGT convention, CDR3 was defined as the stretch from the second conserved V-encoded cysteine up to the conserved J-encoded phenylalanine. Sequences without an unambiguous match to a single V gene segment were excluded from the earlier analysis of 450 to 750 of the donors. In an earlier analysis of approximately 550 of the donors, V segments were called functional above 56.7% productive rearrangements and were called segregating when the between-donor standard deviation exceeded 5%. A statistical classification framework was built to diagnose cytomegalovirus status from the catalog of TCR beta chain sequences. V and J gene assignment, in a later analysis, came from comparing TCR nucleotide sequences with IMGT/GENE-DB human TR gene sequences. In a later analysis, CDR3 sequences and most-parsimonious VDJ recombination scenarios were assigned using the TCRdist pipeline. In a later analysis, each TCR beta chain was defined by its CDR3 amino acid sequence together with its V-gene family, and reads without a unique V-gene family were excluded. A later analysis removed 550 to 650 highly shared, low-generation-probability nucleotide sequences to deal with suspected cross-contamination and a sequencing artifact. For each public chain, a later analysis derived a clonal expansion index from normalized ranks of inferred template counts within each repertoire. In a later analysis, generation probabilities were computed using a VDJ recombination model fitted to out-of-frame rearrangements, and the results were checked against IGoR. Hypergeometric tests were used in a later analysis to score TCR-TCR, TCR-HLA and TCR-CMV co-occurrence, with a repertoire-size bias correction applied to the TCR pairs. False discovery rates were estimated in a later analysis by permuting HLA or CMV assignments 20 times. In a later analysis, co-occurring TCRs were grouped using DBSCAN, with TCRdist sequence similarity added in when clustering inside HLA-allele-positive subsets. For co-occurrence clustering, repertoires with fewer than 30,000 or more than 120,000 public chains were excluded, along with about five repertoires with anomalous nucleotide sharing. Imported from immuneACCESS, the table was reduced by TCRdb to in-frame sequences with V and J called. These copies leave out some clones; in studies compared against another copy, an unresolved V gene accounts for under half, and the cause of the remainder is not known. Clone size and V and J calls were adopted from that table, with D and trimming inferred from the DNA. This sample has about 130,000 clones in its table, and 77% of those were observed once. Around 13% of the sample comes from the top ten.

The source of the sample is a study of cytomegalovirus exposure and HLA in healthy donors (dated by TCRdb to about 2017). Regarding the study in general: An earlier analysis of some 600 of the donors reported 276 Gb of sequence data and 117 million unique TCR beta sequences obtained from roughly 180 million T cells. Roughly 320 gigabases of sequencing data and around 85 million unique TCR sequences made up an early release that covered roughly 670 HLA-typed donors. Among the roughly 390 genotyped donors, more than 70% belonged to the genetic ancestry cluster associated with self-reported Caucasian donors. The study aimed to test whether cataloging public T cell receptors could reveal signatures of past pathogen exposure. The study used immunosequencing to profile the T cell repertoires of 600 to 850 subjects and linked those repertoires to cytomegalovirus serostatus. Besides the first cohort of roughly 660 subjects, a separate validation cohort made up of 120 different subjects was used. To predict cytomegalovirus infection status, the study brought together high-throughput TCR immunosequencing, statistical association of individual TCRs with disease status, and machine learning. A later analysis re-analyzed previously published TCR beta repertoires from 666 donors and added high-resolution HLA genotyping to study TCR occurrence patterns. The later analysis used no new phenotypic data to find candidate immune exposures, relying instead on TCR beta sequences and their occurrence across donors. To decide whether each TCR beta V gene segment behaved as functional or pseudogenic, an earlier analysis of nearly 600 of the donors relied on high-throughput TCR beta sequencing. Donor age, sex, ethnicity and CMV serostatus were collected together with the repertoire data. A later genetic analysis took genome-wide SNP genotypes for about three fifths of the 666 donors and used that subset as a discovery cohort. Every discovery cohort repertoire had been produced on one sequencing platform. HLA typing included class I and class II loci at four-digit resolution. Typing coverage differed by locus: A, B, C, DRB1 and DQB1 were typed in about 620-640 donors, DQA1 in roughly 500, DPA1 in 600 to 610, and DPB1 in roughly 470. Because of strong linkage in the cohort, roughly five DR-DQ haplotypes were treated as single units for association and clustering. On average, roughly 240,000 unique TCR beta nucleotide sequences were sequenced per donor among a few hundred genotyped donors of the cohort, with about 19% of those sequences being non-productive. Overall results and qualifications from the work: In an earlier analysis of some 640 of the donors, most TCR beta V segments were observed in productive rearrangements about 87% or about 30% of the time, broadly matching IMGT annotations. Correlated functional status among segregating V segments might reflect linkage disequilibrium, but an unknown experimental factor could not be ruled out. The cohort was sequenced for TCR beta chains only, and without alpha or paired-chain data the features that could be detected were limited. A cluster of highly shared sequence variants was judged likely to be a technical artifact of the sequencing pipeline. In a later analysis, HLA-associated TCR beta chains showed more clonal expansion and lower generation probabilities than non-associated chains that were equally common. A few of the identified cytomegalovirus-associated TCR beta chains were confirmed in vitro to be specific for cytomegalovirus antigens. Specific HLA alleles were associated with 15,000 to 20,000 TCR beta sequences at a false discovery rate of 0.05 in a later analysis. A later analysis found that TCR association rates varied across HLA loci, with DRB1 alleles showing the most associated TCRs and HLA-C alleles the fewest. A further reported finding was that TCR beta sequences accurately predicted the HLA-A and HLA-B alleles for most subjects in the first cohort. According to a later analysis, most CMV-associated TCR beta chains appeared to be HLA-restricted, and the HLA associations seemed to be driven largely by CMV exposure. Compared with the roughly 710-donor mean, donors in an Asian-associated ancestry cluster had fewer N-insertions in productive TCRs, according to a later genetic analysis. The study gave a list of around 170 TCR beta chains associated with cytomegalovirus. Roughly 15 rarely observed V segments, including chromosome 9 orphons, were excluded from the earlier analysis of approximately 500 of the donors because counts were too low. For the cohort, immune exposure information was limited to CMV serostatus. The classifier was reported to diagnose cytomegalovirus status with high specificity and sensitivity in both the original cohort and the validation cohort. When HLA alleles, especially DR and DQ, strongly co-occurred, attributing TCR associations to individual alleles was difficult. While some public TCRs were present in many individuals, most TCR sequences turned up only very rarely across donors. Several of the top co-occurrence clusters appeared to be linked to parvovirus B19, influenza, CMV and Epstein-Barr virus, according to a later analysis. Because some donors lacked HLA typing at each locus, the association tests relied only on the typed subset. Some IMGT-functional V segments, including TRBV6-2 and TRBV6-3, could not be distinguished by the 87-base-pair reads and were therefore excluded. It was suggested by the authors that the approach could potentially be generalized to other disease states and immunological phenotypes. An association between a missense DCLRE1C variant and V-gene and J-gene trimming of TCR beta chains was found in a later genetic analysis and replicated in an independent cohort. The presence/absence analyses assumed that sequencing depth was roughly uniform across donors, and that assumption may not be true.

In total, approximately 690 healthy bone marrow donors made up the cohort. At the time of sampling, all cohort members were nominally healthy, though unrecorded immune exposures were likely present. The donor tested CMV seropositive, placing the donor among the 250 to 300 seropositive members of the cohort. A peripheral blood sample was provided by each donor, and peripheral blood mononuclear cells were used for TCR beta sequencing. Genomic DNA was extracted from the blood cell samples with the Qiagen DNeasy Blood Extraction Kit. The clonotype comes from a middle-aged woman in good health and CMV-seropositive. Specimen: PBMCs. Rearrangement joined TRBV19 to TRBJ2-3, and 11 bases in between align with TRBD2. The DNA sequence reads TGTGCCAGTAGTATAAGTCTAGCGGGGGGTACAGATACGCAGTATTTT. This gives the protein CASSISLAGGTDTQYF.